This T cell receptor (beta chain) came from a study of T cell repertoires in cytomegalovirus infection. TCRdb re-derived calls from the reads in MiXCR, one entry per CDR3 protein. Of 84,000 or so distinct CDR3 sequences listed, 45% to 50% are singletons. Regarding this clonotype: Antigen unknown.

The input for sequencing was CD8+ T cells from cultured PBMCs, taken from culture after CMV antigen stimulation. This TCR was recovered from a human donor in good health (CMV status not recorded). Some clones in this sample may be carry-over from other donors' samples.

As DNA, the CDR3 is TGTGCCAGCAGTTTATACCCAGGCAGAGGCTACACCTTC. This codes for CASSLYPGRGYTF. The chain couples TRBV27 to TRBJ1-2, with no clear D. The CDR3 length is 13 residues. Trimming took off 1 base at V and 8 bases at J, with 11 bases between the two ends. CDR1 MNHEY and CDR2 SMNVEV come from the germline V gene (reference sequence).